What follows are 18 T cell receptor beta chains derived from one specimen sequenced in a study of vaccination and CD4 T cells after COVID-19. Sequencing of DNA taken from cultured CD4+ T cells relied on the Oncomine TCR Beta short-read assay. CD4+ T cells were cultured, and genomic DNA was extracted from them. From the PCR reads, TCRdb called clonotypes with MiXCR, one entry per CDR3 protein. The sample comprises over 7,500 distinct CDR3 sequences, under 35% of which are singletons, and 22% rests with the top ten. These receptors are not linked to any known antigen. Described treatment: approximately 10-day PBMC culture with coronavirus spike peptide pools or control peptides (ViraFEST assay). According to the study, CD4+ T cells from the unexposed donor were gathered ahead of the COVID-19 pandemic (2011-2018). The sample was CD4+ T cells from blood, cultured in vitro. These receptor sequences come from a human donor in good health.

This chain connects TRBV7-6 to TRBJ1-2; the match to TRBD1 covers 7 bases. Looked up from germline, CDR1 is SGHVS and CDR2 is FNYEAQ. V lost 0 bases to trimming and J lost 3 bases; unmatched junction nucleotides: 10. This CDR3 has 17 residues. CDR3 residues: CASSLASGGGRDYGYTF. CDR3 DNA sequence: TGTGCCAGCAGCTTAGCCTCGGGAGGGGGCAGGGACTATGGCTACACCTTC.

This clonotype was picked up a small number of times. The chain couples TRBV24-1 to TRBJ2-3; D is uncertain. CDR1 and CDR2 from the germline V gene are KGHDR and SFDVKD. Trimming took off 3 bases at V and 4 bases at J, with 13 bases between the two ends. The CDR3 loop spans 15 amino acids. The CDR3, as DNA: TGTGCCACCAGTGATACAACAAGAGAGGCAGATACGCAGTATTTT. Residues: CATSDTTREADTQYF.

The rearrangement links TRBV29-1 to TRBJ1-5, with D possibly matching TRBD1 (5 bases). Looked up from germline, CDR1 is SQVTM and CDR2 is ANQGSEA. The CDR3 consists of 13 residues. Trimming took off 5 bases at V and 4 bases at J, with 12 bases between the two ends. Here the CDR3 reads CSVLQGNNQPQHF. For the CDR3, the DNA is TGCAGCGTTCTTCAGGGAAATAATCAGCCCCAGCATTTT.

This chain uses TRBV6-5 with TRBJ2-2; TRBD2 is a possible D gene (6 bases). Germline V gene lookup returns CDR1 MNHEY and CDR2 SVGAGI. The CDR3 totals 20 residues. Trimming left V 2 bases short and J 2 bases short, with 24 bases between. The DNA for the CDR3 is TGTGCCAGCAGTTACAGAGGTGCGATTCCGGGGACTCCCAACACCGGGGAGCTGTTTTTT. Its translation: CASSYRGAIPGTPNTGELFF.

This clonotype was counted only a few times. The rearrangement uses TRBV6-1 and TRBJ2-6; D is uncertain. Germline assignment: CDR1 MNHNS and CDR2 SASEGT. The CDR3 sequence is 12 residues long. CDR3 loop: CTVDSGANVLTF. CDR3 DNA sequence: TGTACAGTGGACTCTGGGGCCAACGTCCTGACTTTC.

This clonotype counts as medium-sized. V usage is TRBV19 and J usage is TRBJ1-5, with D possibly being TRBD1 (6 bases). Germline loops: CDR1 LNHDA, CDR2 SQIVND (reference sequence). This CDR3 spans 13 amino acids. V lost 7 bases to trimming and J lost 4 bases, with 11 bases between them. The CDR3 DNA follows: TGTGCCAGTACTGTGCAGGGGAATCAGCCCCAGCATTTT. Its translation is CASTVQGNQPQHF. Looking up the rest from reference TRBV19 and TRBJ1-5 gives the full variable domain: DGGITQSPKYLFRKEGQNVTLSCEQNLNHDAMYWYRQDPGQGLRLIYYSQIVNDFQKGDIAEGYSVSREKKESFPLTVTSAQKNPTAFYLCASTVQGNQPQHFGDGTRLSIL.

J is TRBJ2-1 and V is TRBV19; D ambiguous. The germline CDR1 and CDR2 sequences are LNHDA and SQIVND (reference sequence). This CDR3 has 13 residues. V was cut by 2 bases and J by 3 bases, with 5 bases left in between. The CDR3 reads CASSIQLYNEQFF. In nucleotides, the CDR3 is TGTGCCAGTAGTATACAGCTCTACAATGAGCAGTTCTTC.

The chain joins TRBV28 to TRBJ2-7, with D maybe TRBD2 (5 bases). Germline V gives CDR1 MDHEN, CDR2 SYDVKM. V was clipped by 6 bases and J by 4 bases, with 10 bases between them. The CDR3 extends over 12 amino acids. The CDR3 here is CASRVGKYEQYF. DNA for the CDR3: TGTGCCAGCAGGGTCGGGAAGTACGAGCAGTACTTC.

Only a few counts were recorded for this clonotype. This chain joins TRBV20-1 and TRBJ2-4; 7 bases map to TRBD1. V was clipped by 1 base and J by 15 bases; unmatched bases: 15. The CDR3 has 14 amino acids. CDR1 and CDR2 (germline): DFQATT, SNEGSKA (reference sequence). In DNA, the CDR3 is TGCAGTGCTAGAGCAGGGACAGTCTCCTTTCAGTCGTACTTC. This encodes CSARAGTVSFQSYF.

The rearrangement uses TRBV29-1 and TRBJ2-2; unclear D gene. The CDR3 is made up of 13 amino acids. V lost 3 bases and J lost 6, with 11 bases in between. Germline CDR1 SQVTM, CDR2 ANQGSEA. CDR3 amino acids: CSVDTGSPGELFF. DNA of the CDR3: TGCAGCGTTGATACCGGGTCACCCGGGGAGCTGTTTTTT.

This clonotype occurred once. This chain connects TRBV21-1 to TRBJ2-7. TRBV21-1 is tagged as a pseudogene. The CDR3 is made up of 14 amino acids. The CDR3 DNA follows: TGTGCCAGCGGCAAAGGTAGGAAGGGCTACGAGCAGTACTTC. As protein: CASGKGRKGYEQYF.

This CDR3 is CASSVGRQGPNSPLHF. The DNA of the CDR3 is TGTGCCAGTAGTGTGGGAAGACAGGGGCCTAATTCACCCCTCCACTTT. This chain uses TRBV19 with TRBJ1-6, with 8 bases identical to TRBD1. Trimming removed 5 bases from V and 6 bases from J; junction bases left unmatched: 9. Looked up from germline, CDR1 is LNHDA and CDR2 is SQIVND (reference sequence). The CDR3 spans 16 residues.

The J gene is TRBJ2-1, the V gene TRBV4-3; 16 bases agree with TRBD2. The J segment lost 6 bases and the V segment lost 0 bases, leaving 2 bases of the junction unmatched. CDR1 and CDR2 from the germline V gene are LGHNA and YSLEER. This CDR3 contains 17 residues. The DNA of the CDR3 is TGCGCCAGCAGCCAAGAGGGACTAGCGGGAGGGGCCAATGAGCAGTTCTTC. As protein: CASSQEGLAGGANEQFF.

This clonotype was seen a few times. The rearrangement links TRBV19 to TRBJ2-7, with 7 positions matching TRBD1. Germline V gives CDR1 LNHDA, CDR2 SQIVND (reference sequence). The junction had 5 bases not matched to a gene; V was cut back by 2 bases and J by 4 bases. The CDR3 contains 14 residues. As DNA, the CDR3 is TGTGCCAGTAGTATACCGGGACAGTATTACGAGCAGTACTTC. Translating gives CASSIPGQYYEQYF. The full variable domain, completed using reference TRBV19 and TRBJ2-7, is DGGITQSPKYLFRKEGQNVTLSCEQNLNHDAMYWYRQDPGQGLRLIYYSQIVNDFQKGDIAEGYSVSREKKESFPLTVTSAQKNPTAFYLCASSIPGQYYEQYFGPGTRLTVT.

This chain joins TRBV11-3 and TRBJ2-7, with TRBD2 matching over 7 bases. This CDR3 is built from 13 residues. Trimming at V came to 4 bases and at J to 2 bases, leaving 2 bases not matched to a gene. Germline lookup yields CDR1 SGHNT and CDR2 YENEEA. Written as DNA, the CDR3 is TGTGCCAGCAGCTCCGGGACTACCTACGAGCAGTACTTC. Its translation: CASSSGTTYEQYF.

This clonotype has a handful of counts. The V gene is TRBV12-3 or TRBV12-4, the J gene TRBJ2-7, with 7 bases identical to TRBD2. The CDR3 is 14 residues long. Trimming removed 6 bases from V and 2 bases from J; junction bases left unmatched: 7. The CDR3 DNA follows: TGTGCCAGCAGCCTTGGGGGGGGACCCTACGAGCAGTACTTC. Its protein is CASSLGGGPYEQYF.

The chain employs TRBV6-4 and TRBJ2-1, with 8 bases identical to TRBD2. J gave up 4 bases and V 6 bases, and 5 bases lay outside the gene matches. This CDR3 contains 14 residues. Germline CDR1 and CDR2: MRHNA and SNTAGT. The CDR3 DNA sequence: TGTGCCAGCAGACTAGCGGCGCCTTACAATGAGCAGTTCTTC. Its translation is CASRLAAPYNEQFF.

This chain joins TRBV4-3 and TRBJ1-3; TRBD1 agrees at 9 bases. This CDR3 contains 14 residues. Per germline, CDR1 LGHNA and CDR2 YSLEER. V trimming: 3 bases; J trimming: 5 bases; junction bases outside the gene matches: 2. The CDR3 protein is CASSQGQGRNTIYF. The DNA of the CDR3 is TGCGCCAGCAGCCAGGGACAGGGACGAAACACCATATATTTT.